This TCR beta chain was recovered during a study of OX40 agonist ivuxolimab in advanced cancers. Study-wide background: Eligibility admitted prior anti-PD-1, anti-PD-L1 or anti-CTLA-4 therapy; roughly 39% had some.

General study findings and limits: Dose levels from 0.1 to 3.0 mg/kg saw CD4+ and CD8+ blood T cells expand clonally by week 6.

This clone was counted only a few times. The antigen remains undetermined. The CDR3 has 11 amino acids. Germline lookup yields CDR1 MNHEY and CDR2 SMNVEV (reference sequence). V lost 7 bases and J 8 bases, leaving 9 bases between the germline ends. Sequenced by immunoSEQ multiplex PCR; TCRdb stores in-frame clones only, minus some. The data hold more than 35,000 clones, with 80% observed a single time. The timepoints at which blood was sampled were baseline, cycle 4 day 1, and cycle 7 day 1. The chain is built from TRBV27 and TRBJ2-1; TRBD2 is a possible D gene (5 bases). The sample in question was CD4+ or CD8+ T cells sorted from blood, obtained in a trial of the OX40 agonist ivuxolimab. This TCR derives from an adult with an advanced solid tumor such as melanoma, head and neck, liver or kidney cancer. The CDR3 reads CASTSQDEQFF. The CDR3, as DNA: TGTGCCAGCACTAGCCAGGATGAGCAGTTCTTC.